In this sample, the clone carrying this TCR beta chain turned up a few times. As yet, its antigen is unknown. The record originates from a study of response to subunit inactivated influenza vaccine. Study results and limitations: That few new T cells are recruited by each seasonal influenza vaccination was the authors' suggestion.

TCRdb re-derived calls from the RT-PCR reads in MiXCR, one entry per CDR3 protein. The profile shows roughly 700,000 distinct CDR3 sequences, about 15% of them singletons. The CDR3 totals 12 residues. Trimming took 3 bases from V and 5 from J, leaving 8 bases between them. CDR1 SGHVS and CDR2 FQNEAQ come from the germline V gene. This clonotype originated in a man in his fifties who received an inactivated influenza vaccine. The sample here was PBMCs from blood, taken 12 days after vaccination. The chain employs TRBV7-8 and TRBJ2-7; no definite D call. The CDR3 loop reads CASSLRLDEQYF. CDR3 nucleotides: TGTGCCAGCAGCTTGCGTCTGGACGAGCAGTACTTC. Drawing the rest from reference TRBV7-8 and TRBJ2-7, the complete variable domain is GAGVSQSPRYKVAKRGQDVALRCDPISGHVSLFWYQQALGQGPEFLTYFQNEAQLDKSGLPSDRFFAERPEGSVSTLKIQRTQQEDSAVYLCASSLRLDEQYFGPGTRLTVT.